Listed below are T cell receptor beta chains from one sample, sequenced in a study of control samples from healthy donors and cancer patients. Using immunoSEQ multiplex PCR, the repertoire was profiled, and TCRdb retains in-frame clones only, with some absent. The table has 160,000 or so clones, 93% seen once. Specimen: blood. The receptors were gathered from a man aged 50-60 years in good health. Both conserved end residues are part of each CDR3. D genes are given only for firm matches. The listing skips clone size in some rows; elsewhere it reads once, few, many or a size class.

DNA: TGTGCCAGCAGCTTAGCCCAGGACGGTATATATGGCTACACCTTC; CDR3: CASSLAQDGIYGYTF; J: TRBJ1-2; length: 15; V: TRBV7-9; size: .; D: .
DNA: TGTGCCAGCAGTTTATCCGGGACAGGGGGCCGTCAGCCCCAGCATTTT; CDR3: CASSLSGTGGRQPQHF; J: TRBJ1-5; length: 16; V: TRBV27; size: .; D: TRBD1
DNA: TGTGCCAGCAAAATCCAGGGGTTGCAGCCCCAGCATTTT; CDR3: CASKIQGLQPQHF; J: TRBJ1-5; length: 13; V: TRBV28; size: .; D: .
DNA: TGTGCCAGCAGCTTTGGGGTAGGCAAAAACATTCAGTACTTC; CDR3: CASSFGVGKNIQYF; J: TRBJ2-4; length: 14; V: TRBV11-2; size: .; D: .
DNA: TGCGCCAGCAGAGTGGACAGCAATTCACCCCTCCACTTT; CDR3: CASRVDSNSPLHF; J: TRBJ1-6; length: 13; V: TRBV10-1; size: .; D: .
DNA: TGTGCCAGCAGCCCCCCGGGGGCCAACGTCCTGACTTTC; CDR3: CASSPPGANVLTF; J: TRBJ2-6; length: 13; V: TRBV11-3; size: .; D: .
DNA: TGTGCCAGCAGCTTAGCCCGGGACAGGGTGACGGGTGAAAAACTGTTTTTT; CDR3: CASSLARDRVTGEKLFF; J: TRBJ1-4; length: 17; V: TRBV7-6; size: .; D: TRBD1
DNA: TGTGCCAGTAGAACCGGGACAGGGGTTGGGGAGCAGTACTTC; CDR3: CASRTGTGVGEQYF; J: TRBJ2-7; length: 14; V: TRBV19; size: .; D: TRBD1
DNA: TGTGCCAGCAGTTACACCGGACAGCGGGAATCACCCCTCCACTTT; CDR3: CASSYTGQRESPLHF; J: TRBJ1-6; length: 15; V: TRBV6-6; size: .; D: .
DNA: TGTGCCAGCTCACCACCCGACGAACCCAGGACCCAGTACTTC; CDR3: CASSPPDEPRTQYF; J: TRBJ2-5; length: 14; V: TRBV18; size: .; D: .
DNA: TGTGCCACCAGTGATTGGGGACAGGGTCAAGATACGCAGTATTTT; CDR3: CATSDWGQGQDTQYF; J: TRBJ2-3; length: 15; V: TRBV24-1; size: once; D: TRBD1
DNA: TGCGCCAGCAAGTTCGGTTCGGGCACTAACACCGGGGAGCTGTTTTTT; CDR3: CASKFGSGTNTGELFF; J: TRBJ2-2; length: 16; V: TRBV5-1; size: .; D: .
DNA: TGCGCCAGCAGCGGAACAGCTAAAGGCACCGGGGAGCTGTTTTTT; CDR3: CASSGTAKGTGELFF; J: TRBJ2-2; length: 15; V: TRBV5-1; size: .; D: .
DNA: TGCGCCAGCAGCGTAAACAGGGGGGAAGAGACCCAGTACTTC; CDR3: CASSVNRGEETQYF; J: TRBJ2-5; length: 14; V: TRBV5-1; size: .; D: TRBD1
DNA: TGTGCCAGCAGTTTGGGGGGAGGGTTCTATGGCTACACCTTC; CDR3: CASSLGGGFYGYTF; J: TRBJ1-2; length: 14; V: TRBV6-5; size: .; D: .
DNA: TGCGCCAGCAGCTTGGAGACTAGCGGCGTCGGGAATGAGCAGTTCTTC; CDR3: CASSLETSGVGNEQFF; J: TRBJ2-1; length: 16; V: TRBV5-1; size: .; D: TRBD2
DNA: TGTGCCAGCAGCTTACATGGCCCCCAAGAGACCCAGTACTTC; CDR3: CASSLHGPQETQYF; J: TRBJ2-5; length: 14; V: TRBV11-3; size: .; D: .
DNA: TGTGCCAGCTCACCATCCCCACTATCCTCCTACGAGCAGTACTTC; CDR3: CASSPSPLSSYEQYF; J: TRBJ2-7; length: 15; V: TRBV18; size: .; D: .
DNA: TGTGCCAGCAGCGTAGAACTAGCGGGAGCATACGGTGAGCAGTTCTTC; CDR3: CASSVELAGAYGEQFF; J: TRBJ2-1; length: 16; V: TRBV9; size: .; D: TRBD2
DNA: TGTGCCAGCAGTCGACAGCCTAATTCACCCCTCCACTTT; CDR3: CASSRQPNSPLHF; J: TRBJ1-6; length: 13; V: TRBV7-3; size: .; D: .
DNA: TGTGCCAGCGCAGTGGAGACTAGCGGGAGGGCCGGGCAGTACTTC; CDR3: CASAVETSGRAGQYF; J: TRBJ2-7; length: 15; V: TRBV6-5; size: .; D: TRBD2
DNA: TGCGCCAGCAGCCCCGGACAAGCGGGATCATACAATGAGCAGTTCTTC; CDR3: CASSPGQAGSYNEQFF; J: TRBJ2-1; length: 16; V: TRBV5-1; size: few; D: TRBD2
DNA: TGCGCCAGCACCCGACTAGCTCGGGGGAGGGCAGATACGCAGTATTTT; CDR3: CASTRLARGRADTQYF; J: TRBJ2-3; length: 16; V: TRBV10-2; size: .; D: TRBD2
DNA: TGCGCCAGCAGCTTGGCCTGGGGGGCGACCTACGAGCAGTACTTC; CDR3: CASSLAWGATYEQYF; J: TRBJ2-7; length: 15; V: TRBV5-1; size: .; D: .
DNA: TGTGCCAGCAGCGTAACCCCAGGGGTCGAGCAGTACTTC; CDR3: CASSVTPGVEQYF; J: TRBJ2-7; length: 13; V: TRBV9; size: .; D: .
DNA: TGTGCCAGCAGAAGAGAGTTGAACACTGAAGCTTTCTTT; CDR3: CASRRELNTEAFF; J: TRBJ1-1; length: 13; V: TRBV6-6; size: .; D: .
DNA: TGTGCCAGCAGCCAAGCCTTTAGCGGGCAAGAGACCCAGTACTTC; CDR3: CASSQAFSGQETQYF; J: TRBJ2-5; length: 15; V: TRBV3-1/TRBV3-2; size: .; D: TRBD2
DNA: TGTGCCAGCAGCGTAACAGGGCAAGCTAACTATGGCTACACCTTC; CDR3: CASSVTGQANYGYTF; J: TRBJ1-2; length: 15; V: TRBV7-8; size: .; D: .